These 5 T cell receptor beta chains were all obtained from the same sample, sequenced in a study of T-cell reconstitution after alpha-beta-depleted transplantation in children. Unique molecular identifiers featured in how the TCRbeta library was prepared. TCRdb processed the PCR reads anew with MiXCR; each CDR3 protein has one entry. The table shows about 200,000 distinct CDR3 sequences, with about 6% occurring only once. The sequencing here drew on PBMCs, taken before TCRalphabeta/CD19-depleted stem cell transplant. The receptors were sampled from a girl under three years old with combined immunodeficiency, due to receive a stem cell transplant.

The V call is TRBV4-1, the J call TRBJ2-2; D not resolved. The length of the CDR3 is 12 residues. The germline V gene has CDR1 MGHRA and CDR2 YSYEKL. Trimming left V 3 bases short and J 6 bases short, with 5 bases between. As DNA, the CDR3 is TGCGCCAGCAGCCACCCCCCCGGGGAGCTGTTTTTT. Translated: CASSHPPGELFF.

This chain links TRBV25-1 with TRBJ1-2; 7 bases agree with TRBD1. The CDR3 spans 14 residues. The V gene end was trimmed by 4 bases and the J gene end by 7 bases; junction bases not matched to a gene: 9. Germline V lookup: CDR1 MGHDK, CDR2 SYGVNS. CDR3 sequence reads: CASSGRRGQVGYTF. Written as DNA, the CDR3 is TGTGCCAGCAGTGGACGAAGGGGGCAGGTTGGCTACACCTTC.

This clonotype has a count of ten or more. The chain carries TRBV29-1 and TRBJ1-1; D uncertain. Trimming pared 4 bases from V and 2 bases from J, leaving 5 bases between. This CDR3 is 11 amino acids long. The V gene's germline CDR1 is SQVTM and CDR2 ANQGSEA. CDR3 sequence (DNA): TGCAGCGTTGGTTCTAACACTGAAGCTTTCTTT. Translated, it gives CSVGSNTEAFF. The complete variable domain, with remaining parts taken from reference TRBV29-1 and TRBJ1-1, reads SAVISQKPSRDICQRGTSLTIQCQVDSQVTMMFWYRQQPGQSLTLIATANQGSEATYESGFVIDKFPISRPNLTFSTLTVSNMSPEDSSIYLCSVGSNTEAFFGQGTRLTVV.

The sample holds many counts of this clonotype. The chain is built from TRBV19 and TRBJ2-1; D is unclear. The germline gives CDR1 LNHDA, CDR2 SQIVND (reference sequence). The CDR3 spans 16 residues. V lost 3 bases to trimming and J lost 9 bases, with 21 bases between them. CDR3 region: CASSIPWQKYLGEQFF. The CDR3 DNA sequence: TGTGCCAGTAGTATTCCTTGGCAGAAGTATTTGGGTGAGCAGTTCTTC. Full variable domain (outside the CDR3, taken from reference TRBV19 and TRBJ2-1): DGGITQSPKYLFRKEGQNVTLSCEQNLNHDAMYWYRQDPGQGLRLIYYSQIVNDFQKGDIAEGYSVSREKKESFPLTVTSAQKNPTAFYLCASSIPWQKYLGEQFFGPGTRLTVL.

In its sample, this clonotype was seen many times. This chain uses TRBV6-5 with TRBJ2-1, with 8 bases aligning to TRBD2. With V trimmed by 11 bases and J by 5 bases, 5 bases remained unmatched. The length of the CDR3 is 12 residues. Germline CDR1 reads MNHEY; CDR2 reads SVGAGI. The CDR3 DNA follows: TGTGCCGTCTCTAGCGGGCACAATGAGCAGTTCTTC. As protein: CAVSSGHNEQFF.